This T cell receptor (beta chain) appears in the sequencing data of a study of OX40 agonist ivuxolimab in advanced cancers. Turning to the study itself: An agonistic anti-OX40 (CD134) antibody, ivuxolimab, was used to treat the patients.

Individuals having autoimmune disease history or systemic immunosuppression were not enrolled. CDR1 is SGDLS, CDR2 YYNGEE, per germline. The V and J ends lost 2 bases and 8 bases, in that order; junction bases with no gene match: 3. The CDR3 length is 14 residues. Data came from immunoSEQ multiplex PCR; TCRdb stores just in-frame clones and leaves some out. The sample lists more than 60,000 clones; around 87% were seen once. The rearrangement links TRBV9 to TRBJ1-4; 10 bases are a match to TRBD1. This TCR derives from an adult with an advanced solid tumor such as melanoma, head and neck, liver or kidney cancer. The input for sequencing was CD4+ or CD8+ T cells sorted from blood, taken in a trial of the OX40 agonist ivuxolimab. The CDR3 region is CASSVGTGEEKLFF. The CDR3 bases are TGTGCCAGCAGCGTCGGGACAGGGGAGGAAAAACTGTTTTTT.